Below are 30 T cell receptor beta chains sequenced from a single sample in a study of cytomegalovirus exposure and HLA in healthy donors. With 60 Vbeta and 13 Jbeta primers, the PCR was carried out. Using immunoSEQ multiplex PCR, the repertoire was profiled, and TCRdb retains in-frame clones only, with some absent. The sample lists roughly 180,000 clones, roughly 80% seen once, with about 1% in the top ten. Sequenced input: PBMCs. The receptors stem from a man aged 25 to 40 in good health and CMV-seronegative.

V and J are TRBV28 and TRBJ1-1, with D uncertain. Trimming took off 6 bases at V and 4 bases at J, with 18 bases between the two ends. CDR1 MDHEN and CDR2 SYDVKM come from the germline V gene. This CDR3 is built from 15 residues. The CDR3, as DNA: TGTGCCAGCAGGCCACCTAACGGCAGGCTCACTGAAGCTTTCTTT. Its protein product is CASRPPNGRLTEAFF.

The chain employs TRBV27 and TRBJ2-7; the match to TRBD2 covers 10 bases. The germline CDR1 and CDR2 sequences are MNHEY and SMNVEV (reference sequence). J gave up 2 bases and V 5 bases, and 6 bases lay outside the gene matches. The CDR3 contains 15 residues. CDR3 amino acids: CASSQKSGRAYEQYF. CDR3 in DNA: TGTGCCAGCAGTCAGAAAAGCGGGAGGGCCTACGAGCAGTACTTC.

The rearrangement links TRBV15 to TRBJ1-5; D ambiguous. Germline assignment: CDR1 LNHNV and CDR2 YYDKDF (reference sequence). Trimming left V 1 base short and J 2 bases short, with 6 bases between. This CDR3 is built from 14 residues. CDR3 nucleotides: TGTGCCACCAGCAGAGGCCGGGGCAATCAGCCCCAGCATTTT. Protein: CATSRGRGNQPQHF.

The CDR3 reads CASTPRVFTGELFF. CDR3 sequence (DNA): TGTGCCAGCACCCCACGCGTTTTTACCGGGGAGCTGTTTTTT. This chain links TRBV28 with TRBJ2-2; no clear D gene. Trimming stripped 7 bases from V and 5 bases from J, with 14 bases between. Germline CDR1 reads MDHEN; CDR2 reads SYDVKM. The CDR3 loop spans 14 amino acids. The full variable domain, completed using reference TRBV28 and TRBJ2-2, is DVKVTQSSRYLVKRTGEKVFLECVQDMDHENMFWYRQDPGLGLRLIYFSYDVKMKEKGDIPEGYSVSREKKERFSLILESASTNQTSMYLCASTPRVFTGELFFGEGSRLTVL.

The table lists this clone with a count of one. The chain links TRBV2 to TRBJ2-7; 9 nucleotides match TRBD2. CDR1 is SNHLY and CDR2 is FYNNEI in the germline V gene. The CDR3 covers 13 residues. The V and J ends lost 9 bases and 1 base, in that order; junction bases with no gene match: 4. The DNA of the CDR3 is TGTGCCAGTCGGACTAGCGAGTCCTACGAGCAGTACTTC. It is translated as CASRTSESYEQYF.

CDR3 sequence reads: CASSVGRGRGVNTEAFF. DNA for the CDR3: TGTGCCAGCAGCGTAGGGCGAGGCAGGGGAGTGAACACTGAAGCTTTCTTT. J is TRBJ1-1 and V is TRBV9; D might be TRBD1 (6 bases). This CDR3 is built from 17 residues. The V end lost 0 bases, the J end lost 0 bases, and 15 bases lay between the germline ends. CDR1 SGDLS and CDR2 YYNGEE come from the germline V gene.

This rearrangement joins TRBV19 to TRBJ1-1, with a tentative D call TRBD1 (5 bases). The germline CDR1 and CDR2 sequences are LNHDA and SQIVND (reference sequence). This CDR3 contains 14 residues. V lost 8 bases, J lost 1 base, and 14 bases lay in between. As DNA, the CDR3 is TGTGCCAGTGACCTAGGCAGGGCGAACACTGAAGCTTTCTTT. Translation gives CASDLGRANTEAFF.

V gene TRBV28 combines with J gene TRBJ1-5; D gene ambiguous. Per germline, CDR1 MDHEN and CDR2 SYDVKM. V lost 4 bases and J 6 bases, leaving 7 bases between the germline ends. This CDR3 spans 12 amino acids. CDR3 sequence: CASSSPGQPQHF. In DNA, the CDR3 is TGTGCCAGCAGTTCCCCGGGTCAGCCCCAGCATTTT. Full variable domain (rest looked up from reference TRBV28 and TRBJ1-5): DVKVTQSSRYLVKRTGEKVFLECVQDMDHENMFWYRQDPGLGLRLIYFSYDVKMKEKGDIPEGYSVSREKKERFSLILESASTNQTSMYLCASSSPGQPQHFGDGTRLSIL.

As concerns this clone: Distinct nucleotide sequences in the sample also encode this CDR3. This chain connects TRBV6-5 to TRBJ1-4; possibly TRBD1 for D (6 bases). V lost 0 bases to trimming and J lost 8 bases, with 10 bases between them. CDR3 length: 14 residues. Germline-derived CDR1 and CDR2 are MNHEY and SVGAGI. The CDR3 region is CASSYSTGNEKLFF. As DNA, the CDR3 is TGTGCCAGCAGTTACTCGACAGGAAACGAAAAACTGTTTTTT.

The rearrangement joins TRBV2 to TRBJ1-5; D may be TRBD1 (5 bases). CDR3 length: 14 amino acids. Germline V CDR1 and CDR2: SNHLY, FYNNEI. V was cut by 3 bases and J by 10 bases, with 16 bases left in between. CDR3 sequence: CASSDSDRSRPQHF. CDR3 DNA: TGTGCCAGCAGTGATTCTGACAGAAGCCGTCCCCAGCATTTT.

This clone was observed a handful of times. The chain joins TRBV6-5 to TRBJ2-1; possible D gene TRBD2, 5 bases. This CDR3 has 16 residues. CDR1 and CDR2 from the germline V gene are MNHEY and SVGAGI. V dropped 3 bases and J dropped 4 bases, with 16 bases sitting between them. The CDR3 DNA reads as TGTGCCAGCAGTTATAAGAGAAGCGGACCGTACAATGAGCAGTTCTTC. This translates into CASSYKRSGPYNEQFF.

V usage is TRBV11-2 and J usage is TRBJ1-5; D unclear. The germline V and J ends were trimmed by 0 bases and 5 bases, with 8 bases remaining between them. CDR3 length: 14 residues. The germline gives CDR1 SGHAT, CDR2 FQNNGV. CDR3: CASSLDRGYQPQHF. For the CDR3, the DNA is TGTGCCAGCAGCTTAGATCGCGGGTATCAGCCCCAGCATTTT.

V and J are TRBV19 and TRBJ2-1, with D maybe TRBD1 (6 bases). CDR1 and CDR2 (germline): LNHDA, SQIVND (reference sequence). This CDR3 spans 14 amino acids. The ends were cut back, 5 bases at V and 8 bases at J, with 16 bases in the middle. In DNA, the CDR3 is TGTGCCAGTAGTCCTGGAGGACAGATCCATGAGCAGTTCTTC. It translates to CASSPGGQIHEQFF.

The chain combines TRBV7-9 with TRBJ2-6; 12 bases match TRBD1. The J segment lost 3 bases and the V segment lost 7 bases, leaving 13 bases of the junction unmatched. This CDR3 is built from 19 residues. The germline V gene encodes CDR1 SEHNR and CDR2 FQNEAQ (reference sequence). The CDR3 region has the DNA TGTGCCAGCACCCGAGTCCGGGACAGGGGGCGTTATGGGGCCAACGTCCTGACTTTC. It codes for CASTRVRDRGRYGANVLTF.

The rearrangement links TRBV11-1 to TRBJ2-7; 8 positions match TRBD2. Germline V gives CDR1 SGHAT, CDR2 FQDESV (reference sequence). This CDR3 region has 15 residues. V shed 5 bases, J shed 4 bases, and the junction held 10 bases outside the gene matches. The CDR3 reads CASSTQAGVGYEQYF. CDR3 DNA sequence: TGTGCCAGCAGCACCCAAGCGGGAGTGGGTTACGAGCAGTACTTC.

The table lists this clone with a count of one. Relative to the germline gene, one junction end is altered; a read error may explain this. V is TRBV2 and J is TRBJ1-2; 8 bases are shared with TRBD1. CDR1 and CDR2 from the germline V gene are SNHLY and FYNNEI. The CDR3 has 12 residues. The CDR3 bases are TGTGCCAGCAAAGGGACAGGCTATGGCCACACCTTC. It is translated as CASKGTGYGHTF.

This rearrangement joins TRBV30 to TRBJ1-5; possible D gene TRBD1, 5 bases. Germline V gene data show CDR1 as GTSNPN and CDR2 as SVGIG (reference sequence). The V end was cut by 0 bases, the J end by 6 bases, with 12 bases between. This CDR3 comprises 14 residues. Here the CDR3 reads CAWSVMGGRQPQHF. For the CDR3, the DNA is TGTGCCTGGAGTGTAATGGGGGGACGTCAGCCCCAGCATTTT.

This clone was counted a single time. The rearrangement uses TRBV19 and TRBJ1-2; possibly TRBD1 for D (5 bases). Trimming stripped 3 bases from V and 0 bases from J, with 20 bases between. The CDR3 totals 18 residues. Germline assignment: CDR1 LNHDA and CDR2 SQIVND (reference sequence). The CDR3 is CASSIRGQELGANYGYTF. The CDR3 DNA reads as TGTGCCAGTAGTATCCGTGGACAAGAACTGGGCGCTAACTATGGCTACACCTTC.

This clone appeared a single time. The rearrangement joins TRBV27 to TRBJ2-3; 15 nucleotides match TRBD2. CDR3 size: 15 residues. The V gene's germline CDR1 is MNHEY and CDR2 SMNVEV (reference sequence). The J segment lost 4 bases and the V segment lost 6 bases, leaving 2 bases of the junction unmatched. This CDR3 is CASRGLAGGPDTQYF. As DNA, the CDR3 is TGTGCCAGCAGGGGACTAGCGGGAGGTCCAGATACGCAGTATTTT.

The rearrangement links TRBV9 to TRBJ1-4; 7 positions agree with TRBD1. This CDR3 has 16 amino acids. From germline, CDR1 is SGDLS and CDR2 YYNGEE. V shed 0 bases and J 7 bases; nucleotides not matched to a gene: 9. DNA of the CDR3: TGTGCCAGCAGCGTAGAAGGAGGGGGCGGAACTGAAAAACTGTTTTTT. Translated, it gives CASSVEGGGGTEKLFF. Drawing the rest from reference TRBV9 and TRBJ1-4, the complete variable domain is DSGVTQTPKHLITATGQRVTLRCSPRSGDLSVYWYQQSLDQGLQFLIQYYNGEERAKGNILERFSAQQFPDLHSELNLSSLELGDSALYFCASSVEGGGGTEKLFFGSGTQLSVL.

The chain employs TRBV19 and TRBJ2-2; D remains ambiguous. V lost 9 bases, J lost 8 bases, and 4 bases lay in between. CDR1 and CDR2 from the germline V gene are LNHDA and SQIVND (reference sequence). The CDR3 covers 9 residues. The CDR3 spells CAREGELFF. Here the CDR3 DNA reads TGTGCCAGGGAGGGGGAGCTGTTTTTT.

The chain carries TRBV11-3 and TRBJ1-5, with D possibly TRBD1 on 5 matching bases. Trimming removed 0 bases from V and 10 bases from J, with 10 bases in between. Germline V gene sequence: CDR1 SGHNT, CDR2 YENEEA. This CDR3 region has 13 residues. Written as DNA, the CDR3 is TGTGCCAGCAGCTTAGAACAGGTCAAACCCCAGCATTTT. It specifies CASSLEQVKPQHF.

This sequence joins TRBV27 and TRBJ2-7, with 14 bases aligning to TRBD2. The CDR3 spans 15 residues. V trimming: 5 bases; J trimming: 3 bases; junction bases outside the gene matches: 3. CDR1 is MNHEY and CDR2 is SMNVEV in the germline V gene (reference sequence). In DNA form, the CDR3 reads TGTGCCAGCAGTCTAGGGACTAGCGGGAGCTACGAGCAGTACTTC. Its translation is CASSLGTSGSYEQYF.

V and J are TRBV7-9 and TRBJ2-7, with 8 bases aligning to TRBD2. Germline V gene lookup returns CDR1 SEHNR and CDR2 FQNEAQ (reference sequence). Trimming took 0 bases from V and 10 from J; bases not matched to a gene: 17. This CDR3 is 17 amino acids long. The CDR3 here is CASSLAGSSGSGEAQYF. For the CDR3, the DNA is TGTGCCAGCAGCTTAGCGGGATCAAGCGGGAGTGGGGAGGCCCAGTACTTC.

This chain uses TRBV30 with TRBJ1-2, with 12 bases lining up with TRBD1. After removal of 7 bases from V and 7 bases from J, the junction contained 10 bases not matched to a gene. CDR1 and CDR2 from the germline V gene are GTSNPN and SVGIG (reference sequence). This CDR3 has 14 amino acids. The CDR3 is CALPGQGAVGGYTF. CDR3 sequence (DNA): TGTGCCTTACCGGGACAGGGGGCCGTCGGTGGCTACACCTTC.

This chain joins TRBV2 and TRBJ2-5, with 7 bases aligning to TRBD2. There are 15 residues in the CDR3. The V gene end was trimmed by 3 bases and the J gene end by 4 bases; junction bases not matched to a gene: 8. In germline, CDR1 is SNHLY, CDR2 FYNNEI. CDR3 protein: CASSDLKRGGETQYF. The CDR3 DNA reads TGTGCCAGCAGTGACCTAAAGCGGGGAGGAGAGACCCAGTACTTC.

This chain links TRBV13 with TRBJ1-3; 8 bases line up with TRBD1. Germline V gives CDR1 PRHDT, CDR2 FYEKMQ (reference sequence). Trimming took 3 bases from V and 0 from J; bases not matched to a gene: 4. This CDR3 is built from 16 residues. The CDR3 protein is CASSFWTGSSGNTIYF. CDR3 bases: TGTGCCAGCAGCTTCTGGACAGGGAGCTCTGGAAACACCATATATTTT.

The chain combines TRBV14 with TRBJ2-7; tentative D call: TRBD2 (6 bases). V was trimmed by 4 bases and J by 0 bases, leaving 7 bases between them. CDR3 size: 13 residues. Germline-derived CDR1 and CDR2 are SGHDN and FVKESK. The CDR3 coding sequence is TGTGCCAGCAGCCGCGGGGTCTCCTACGAGCAGTACTTC. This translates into CASSRGVSYEQYF.

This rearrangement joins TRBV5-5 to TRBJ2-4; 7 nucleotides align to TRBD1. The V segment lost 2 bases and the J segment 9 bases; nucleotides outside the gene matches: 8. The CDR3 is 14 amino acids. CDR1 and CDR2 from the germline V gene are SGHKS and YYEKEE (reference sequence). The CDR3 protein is CASSFLTGDVIQYF. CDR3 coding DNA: TGTGCCAGCAGCTTCTTAACAGGGGATGTCATTCAGTACTTC.

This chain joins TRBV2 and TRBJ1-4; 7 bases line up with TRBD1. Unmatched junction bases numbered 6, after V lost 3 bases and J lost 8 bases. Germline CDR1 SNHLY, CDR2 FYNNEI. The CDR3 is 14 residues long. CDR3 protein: CASSDRGLGEKLFF. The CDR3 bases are TGTGCCAGCAGTGATAGGGGGCTTGGGGAAAAACTGTTTTTT.